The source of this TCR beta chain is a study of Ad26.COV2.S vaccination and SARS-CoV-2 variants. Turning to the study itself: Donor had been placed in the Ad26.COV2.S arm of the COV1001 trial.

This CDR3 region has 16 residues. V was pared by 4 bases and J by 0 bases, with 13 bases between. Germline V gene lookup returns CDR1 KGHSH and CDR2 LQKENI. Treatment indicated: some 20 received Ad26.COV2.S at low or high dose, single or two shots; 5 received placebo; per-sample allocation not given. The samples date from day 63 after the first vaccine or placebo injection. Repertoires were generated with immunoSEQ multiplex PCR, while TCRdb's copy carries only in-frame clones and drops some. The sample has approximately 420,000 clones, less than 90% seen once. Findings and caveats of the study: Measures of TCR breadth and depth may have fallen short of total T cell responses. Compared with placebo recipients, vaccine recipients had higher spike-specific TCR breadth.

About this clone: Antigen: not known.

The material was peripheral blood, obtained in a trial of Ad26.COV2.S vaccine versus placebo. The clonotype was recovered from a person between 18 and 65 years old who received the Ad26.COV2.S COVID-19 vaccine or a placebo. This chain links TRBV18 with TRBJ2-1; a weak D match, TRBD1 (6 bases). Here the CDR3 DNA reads TGTGCCAGCTCACAATCCAGGACAGACTCCTACAATGAGCAGTTCTTC. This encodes CASSQSRTDSYNEQFF.